This entry lists 13 T cell receptor beta chains sequenced from one sample in a study of patients and donors after allogeneic stem cell transplantation (dated by TCRdb to about 2020). Receptor amplification or capture employed RT-PCR. For sequencing, a NextSeq 550 was employed. TCRdb redid the processing of the public reads, applying fastp at Q25 and MiXCR, and retained in-frame beta chains. Duplicate CDR3 protein sequences are folded into a single record with the most common DNA and genes. The table for this sample lists roughly 200,000 distinct CDR3 sequences; 38% of them were counted only once. The ten largest account for under 14% of the sample. Sequencing used blood, either unsorted or a sorted T cell fraction (not recorded which). Receptor source: a human donor who was either an allogeneic HSCT recipient or a stem cell or donor lymphocyte infusion donor (not recorded which). It is not recorded whose cells these are; they may come from a transplant donor.

In regard to this clonotype: A much larger clone is a single base away; this may be a read error. The rearrangement joins TRBV3-1 to TRBJ1-2, with TRBD1 matching over 7 bases. Germline CDR1 LGHDT, CDR2 YNNKEL (reference sequence). The CDR3 consists of 15 residues. CDR3 sequence reads: CASGQVGTVTGGYTF. The DNA for the CDR3 is TGTGCCAGCGGCCAAGTCGGGACAGTTACGGGCGGCTACACCTTC.

This clonotype has a handful of counts. The CDR3 nucleotides are TGTGCCAGCAGTTTTGGTCCGCACCATAGCAATCAGCCCCAGCATTTT. It specifies CASSFGPHHSNQPQHF. This chain uses TRBV12-3 or TRBV12-4 with TRBJ1-5; no firm D call. The CDR3 length is 16 residues. Deletions cut 3 bases from V and 0 bases from J, with 12 bases between.

V and J are TRBV29-1 and TRBJ2-5; no clear D. Germline values: CDR1 SQVTM, CDR2 ANQGSEA. The ends were cut back, 7 bases at V and 2 bases at J, with 11 bases in the middle. This CDR3 has 12 residues. In nucleotides, the CDR3 is TGCAGCGGACGGGCTACTCAAGAGACCCAGTACTTC. Translation: CSGRATQETQYF.

In its sample, this clonotype was seen a few times. This chain uses TRBV7-9 with TRBJ1-1, with TRBD1 matching 7 bases. This CDR3 contains 14 residues. Per germline, CDR1 SEHNR and CDR2 FQNEAQ (reference sequence). Trimming removed 5 bases from V and 3 bases from J; junction bases left unmatched: 6. The CDR3 DNA sequence: TGTGCCAGCAGCCGCGTTACAGGGGACACTGAAGCTTTCTTT. Its protein is CASSRVTGDTEAFF.

The chain is built from TRBV20-1 and TRBJ2-2; 12 positions agree with TRBD2. V was pared by 5 bases and J by 4 bases, with 2 bases of the junction left unmatched. Germline assignment: CDR1 DFQATT and CDR2 SNEGSKA (reference sequence). CDR3 size: 14 residues. The CDR3 region has the DNA TGCAGTGCTCCTAGCGGGGGGGCCACCGGGGAGCTGTTTTTT. As protein: CSAPSGGATGELFF.

There are a few counts of this clonotype. The chain couples TRBV7-2 to TRBJ1-5; tentative D call: TRBD1 (6 bases). Germline V CDR1 and CDR2: SGHTA, FQGNSA. Trimming removed 1 base at V and 7 bases at J, with 17 bases between. CDR3 length: 16 residues. As DNA, the CDR3 is TGTGCCAGCAGCTTAGGGGTCCAGGGGCCGGGACAGCCCCAGCATTTT. It specifies CASSLGVQGPGQPQHF.

The rearrangement joins TRBV29-1 to TRBJ2-1, with a weak D call TRBD2 (7 bases). Germline CDR1 SQVTM, CDR2 ANQGSEA. CDR3 length equals 14 residues. V was cut by 7 bases and J by 3 bases, with 16 bases left in between. The CDR3 loop is CSGRGGHIYNEQFF. The CDR3 DNA sequence: TGCAGCGGTAGGGGGGGGCACATCTACAATGAGCAGTTCTTC.

This clonotype was observed a handful of times. This rearrangement joins TRBV12-3 or TRBV12-4 to TRBJ2-1; 9 positions agree with TRBD1. The trim removed 6 bases at V and 8 bases at J, leaving 11 bases unmatched. This CDR3 comprises 15 residues. CDR3 amino acids: CASRFRDRVGYEQFF. As DNA, the CDR3 is TGTGCCAGCAGATTTCGGGACAGGGTGGGCTATGAGCAGTTCTTC.

The V gene is TRBV20-1, the J gene TRBJ1-6, with D unresolved. In germline, CDR1 is DFQATT, CDR2 SNEGSKA (reference sequence). Trimming stripped 1 base from V and 7 bases from J, with 14 bases between. This CDR3 spans 15 amino acids. The CDR3, as DNA: TGCAGTGCTAGAGTTCCAGAGGGCCTCAATTCACCCCTCCACTTT. Amino acids: CSARVPEGLNSPLHF.

This chain connects TRBV9 to TRBJ2-3; D gene ambiguous. Looked up from germline, CDR1 is SGDLS and CDR2 is YYNGEE. Trimming pared 4 bases from V and 0 bases from J, leaving 15 bases between. The CDR3 totals 16 residues. The CDR3 DNA is TGTGCCAGCAGCAATAACAGAAGAACTAGCACAGATACGCAGTATTTT. Protein product: CASSNNRRTSTDTQYF.

The rearrangement links TRBV29-1 to TRBJ2-5; D is uncertain. With 5 bases removed from V and 4 bases from J, the gap between germline ends came to 11 bases. The CDR3 extends over 12 amino acids. CDR1 SQVTM and CDR2 ANQGSEA come from the germline V gene. The CDR3 nucleotides are TGCAGCGTTTTCGGCAGCTCAGAGACCCAGTACTTC. Amino acid sequence: CSVFGSSETQYF.

CDR3 in amino acids: CASSPDRGLFYGYTF. The DNA of the CDR3 is TGCGCCAGCAGCCCAGACAGGGGACTCTTCTATGGCTACACCTTC. V is TRBV5-1 and J is TRBJ1-2; 8 bases line up with TRBD1. Per germline, CDR1 SGHRS and CDR2 YFSETQ. The V gene end was trimmed by 4 bases and the J gene end by 4 bases; junction bases not matched to a gene: 9. This CDR3 contains 15 residues. The full variable domain, completed using reference TRBV5-1 and TRBJ1-2, is KAGVTQTPRYLIKTRGQQVTLSCSPISGHRSVSWYQQTPGQGLQFLFEYFSETQRNKGNFPGRFSGRQFSNSRSEMNVSTLELGDSALYLCASSPDRGLFYGYTFGSGTRLTVV.

This clonotype occurred a few times. This chain links TRBV4-1 with TRBJ1-5; no definite D call. V lost 2 bases and J 1 base, leaving 9 bases between the germline ends. The CDR3 contains 15 residues. CDR1 is MGHRA and CDR2 is YSYEKL in the germline V gene. The CDR3 region has the DNA TGCGCCAGCAGCCAAATAGAGGACAGCAATCAGCCCCAGCATTTT. As protein: CASSQIEDSNQPQHF.